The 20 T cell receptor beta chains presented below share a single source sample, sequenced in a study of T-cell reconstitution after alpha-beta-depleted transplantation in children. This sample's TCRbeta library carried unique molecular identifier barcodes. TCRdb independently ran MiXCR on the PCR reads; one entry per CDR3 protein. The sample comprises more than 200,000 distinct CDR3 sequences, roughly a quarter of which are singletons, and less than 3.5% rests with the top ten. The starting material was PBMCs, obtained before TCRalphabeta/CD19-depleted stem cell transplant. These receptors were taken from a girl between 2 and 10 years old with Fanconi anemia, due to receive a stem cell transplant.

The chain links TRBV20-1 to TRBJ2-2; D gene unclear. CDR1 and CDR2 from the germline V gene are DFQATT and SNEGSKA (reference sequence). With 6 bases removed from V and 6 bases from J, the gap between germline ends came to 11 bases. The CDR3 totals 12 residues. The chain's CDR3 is CSAPDQPGELFF. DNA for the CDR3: TGCAGTGCCCCGGACCAGCCCGGGGAGCTGTTTTTT.

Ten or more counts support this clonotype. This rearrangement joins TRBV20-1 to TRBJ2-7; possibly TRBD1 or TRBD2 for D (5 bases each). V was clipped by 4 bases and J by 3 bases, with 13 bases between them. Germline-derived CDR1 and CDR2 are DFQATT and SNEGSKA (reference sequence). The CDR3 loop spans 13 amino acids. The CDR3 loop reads CSATRDGLYEQYF. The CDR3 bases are TGCAGTGCTACCCGGGACGGCCTCTACGAGCAGTACTTC.

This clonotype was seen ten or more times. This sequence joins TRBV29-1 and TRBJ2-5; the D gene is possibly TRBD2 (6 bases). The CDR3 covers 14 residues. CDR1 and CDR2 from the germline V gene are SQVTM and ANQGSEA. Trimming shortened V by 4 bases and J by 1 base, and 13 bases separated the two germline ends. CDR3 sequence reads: CSVARLGSQETQYF. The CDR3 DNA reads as TGCAGCGTTGCCCGACTAGGATCCCAAGAGACCCAGTACTTC.

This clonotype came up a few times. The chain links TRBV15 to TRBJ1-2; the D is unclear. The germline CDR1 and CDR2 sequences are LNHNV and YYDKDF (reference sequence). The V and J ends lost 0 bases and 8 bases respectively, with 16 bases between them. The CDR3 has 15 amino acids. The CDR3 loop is CATSRDHRDSMGYTF. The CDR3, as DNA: TGTGCCACCAGCAGAGATCATCGGGATTCCATGGGCTACACCTTC.

The CDR3 region is CASSLGLAHTDTQYF. CDR3 bases: TGTGCCAGCAGCTTGGGACTAGCGCACACAGATACGCAGTATTTT. The chain recombines TRBV7-3 with TRBJ2-3, with 10 bases lining up with TRBD2. Trimming cost V 3 bases and J 2 bases; bases outside gene matches: 2. The CDR3 has 15 residues. Looked up from germline, CDR1 is SGHTA and CDR2 is FQGTGA.

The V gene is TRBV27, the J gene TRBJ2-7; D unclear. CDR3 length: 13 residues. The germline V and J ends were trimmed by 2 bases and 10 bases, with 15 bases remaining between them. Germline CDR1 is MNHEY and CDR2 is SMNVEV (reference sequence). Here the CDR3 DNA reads TGTGCCAGCAGTTTAAACAGCTCATTTCGTCAGTACTTC. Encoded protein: CASSLNSSFRQYF.

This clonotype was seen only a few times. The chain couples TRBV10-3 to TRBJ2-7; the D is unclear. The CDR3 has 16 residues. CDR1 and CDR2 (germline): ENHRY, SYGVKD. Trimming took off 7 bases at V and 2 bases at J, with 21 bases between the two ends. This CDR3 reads CAINSITAEPPYEQYF. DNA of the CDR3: TGTGCCATCAACTCCATAACGGCCGAACCCCCCTACGAGCAGTACTTC.

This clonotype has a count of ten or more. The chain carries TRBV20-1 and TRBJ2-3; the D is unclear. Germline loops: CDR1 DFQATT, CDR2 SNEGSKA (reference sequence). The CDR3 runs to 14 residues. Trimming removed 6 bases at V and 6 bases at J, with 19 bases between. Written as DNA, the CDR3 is TGCAGTGCCCCCCGCGGAGCCCTAATGGATACGCAGTATTTT. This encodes CSAPRGALMDTQYF.

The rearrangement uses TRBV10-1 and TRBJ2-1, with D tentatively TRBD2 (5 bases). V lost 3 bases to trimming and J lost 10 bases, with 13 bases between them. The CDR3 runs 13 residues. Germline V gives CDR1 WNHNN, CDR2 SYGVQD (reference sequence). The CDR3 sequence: CASSENRGYEQFF. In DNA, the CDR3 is TGCGCCAGCAGTGAAAATCGGGGTTACGAGCAGTTCTTC.

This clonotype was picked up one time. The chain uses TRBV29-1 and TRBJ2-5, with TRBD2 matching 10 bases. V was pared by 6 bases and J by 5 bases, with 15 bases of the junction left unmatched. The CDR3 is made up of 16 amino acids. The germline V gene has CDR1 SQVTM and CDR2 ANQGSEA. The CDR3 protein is CSVRPGLAFIKETQYF. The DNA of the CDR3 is TGCAGCGTCCGACCGGGACTAGCGTTTATTAAGGAGACCCAGTACTTC.

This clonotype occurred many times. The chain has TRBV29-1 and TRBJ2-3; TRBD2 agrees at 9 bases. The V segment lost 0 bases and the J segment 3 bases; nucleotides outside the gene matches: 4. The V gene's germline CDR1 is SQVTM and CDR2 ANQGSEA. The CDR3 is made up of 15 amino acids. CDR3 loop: CSVEDPTSGTDTQYF. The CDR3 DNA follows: TGCAGCGTTGAAGATCCGACTAGCGGAACAGATACGCAGTATTTT.

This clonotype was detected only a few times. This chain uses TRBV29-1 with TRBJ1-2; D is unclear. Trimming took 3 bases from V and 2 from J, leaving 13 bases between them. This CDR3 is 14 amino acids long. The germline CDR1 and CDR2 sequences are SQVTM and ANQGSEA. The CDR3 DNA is TGCAGCGTTGATGTGAGGAGAGGGAACTATGGCTACACCTTC. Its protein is CSVDVRRGNYGYTF.

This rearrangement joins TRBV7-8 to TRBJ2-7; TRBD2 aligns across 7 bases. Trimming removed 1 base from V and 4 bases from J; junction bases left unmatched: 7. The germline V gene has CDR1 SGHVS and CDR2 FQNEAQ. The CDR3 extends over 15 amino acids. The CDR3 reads CASSLELAALYEQYF. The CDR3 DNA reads TGTGCCAGCAGCTTAGAGCTAGCGGCCCTTTACGAGCAGTACTTC.

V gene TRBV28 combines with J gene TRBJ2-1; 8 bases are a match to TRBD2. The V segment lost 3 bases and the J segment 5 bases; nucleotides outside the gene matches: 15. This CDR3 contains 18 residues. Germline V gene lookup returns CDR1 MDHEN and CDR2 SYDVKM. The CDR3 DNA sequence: TGTGCCAGCAGTTTTTGGCCGAACGGGAGGGCCGTGAACAATGAGCAGTTCTTC. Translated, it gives CASSFWPNGRAVNNEQFF. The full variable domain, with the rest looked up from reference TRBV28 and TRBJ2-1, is DVKVTQSSRYLVKRTGEKVFLECVQDMDHENMFWYRQDPGLGLRLIYFSYDVKMKEKGDIPEGYSVSREKKERFSLILESASTNQTSMYLCASSFWPNGRAVNNEQFFGPGTRLTVL.

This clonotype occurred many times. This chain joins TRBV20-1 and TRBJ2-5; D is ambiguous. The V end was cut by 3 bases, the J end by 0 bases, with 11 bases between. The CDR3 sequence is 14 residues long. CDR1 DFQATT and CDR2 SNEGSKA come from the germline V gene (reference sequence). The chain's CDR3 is CSASSDVYQETQYF. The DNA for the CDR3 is TGCAGTGCTAGTTCTGACGTGTACCAAGAGACCCAGTACTTC.

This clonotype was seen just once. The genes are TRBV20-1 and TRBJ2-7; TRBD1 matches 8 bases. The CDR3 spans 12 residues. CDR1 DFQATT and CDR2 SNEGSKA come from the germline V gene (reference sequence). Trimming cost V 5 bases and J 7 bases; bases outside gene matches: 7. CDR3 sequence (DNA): TGCAGTGCTCCGACAGGGGCTGGAGAGCAGTACTTC. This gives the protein CSAPTGAGEQYF.

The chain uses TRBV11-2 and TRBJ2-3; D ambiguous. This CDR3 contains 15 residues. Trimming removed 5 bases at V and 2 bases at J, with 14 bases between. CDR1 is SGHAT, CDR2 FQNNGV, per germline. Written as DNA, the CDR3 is TGTGCCAGCAGCCTAAAAGGGCAAATCACAGATACGCAGTATTTT. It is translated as CASSLKGQITDTQYF. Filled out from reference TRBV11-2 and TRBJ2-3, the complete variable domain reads EAGVAQSPRYKIIEKRQSVAFWCNPISGHATLYWYQQILGQGPKLLIQFQNNGVVDDSQLPKDRFSAERLKGVDSTLKIQPAKLEDSAVYLCASSLKGQITDTQYFGPGTRLTVL.

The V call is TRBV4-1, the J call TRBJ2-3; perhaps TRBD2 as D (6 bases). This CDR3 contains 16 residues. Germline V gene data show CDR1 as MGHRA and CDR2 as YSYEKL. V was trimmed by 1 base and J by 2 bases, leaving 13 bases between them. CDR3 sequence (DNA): TGCGCCAGCAGCCAAGTGCTAGCGAGTTCCACAGATACGCAGTATTTT. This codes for CASSQVLASSTDTQYF.

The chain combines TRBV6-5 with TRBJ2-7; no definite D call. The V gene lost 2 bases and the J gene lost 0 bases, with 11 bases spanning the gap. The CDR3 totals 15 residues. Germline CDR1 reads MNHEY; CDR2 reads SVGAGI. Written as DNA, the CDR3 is TGTGCCAGCAGTTACGGCAGGATATACTCCTACGAGCAGTACTTC. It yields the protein CASSYGRIYSYEQYF.

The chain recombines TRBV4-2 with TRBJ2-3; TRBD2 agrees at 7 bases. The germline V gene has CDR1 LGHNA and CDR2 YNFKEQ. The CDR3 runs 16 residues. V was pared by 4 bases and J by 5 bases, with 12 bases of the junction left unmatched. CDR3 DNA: TGTGCCAGCAGCCGACCAGAGGGAGCGGGGTTAGATACGCAGTATTTT. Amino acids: CASSRPEGAGLDTQYF.